This record looks at one T cell receptor (beta chain) sequence and its context. Original handling: Using reference gene primer amplification, nucleated cell counts were estimated. Assay: immunoSEQ multiplex PCR; the TCRdb copy retains only in-frame clones and omits some. D and trimming come from the DNA, and the V and J calls and clone size come from that table. The sample contains 70,000 to 90,000 clones, about 88% of which appear only once. This sample was included in a study of blood T cell repertoires in COVID-19. As for the study in general: Acute and convalescent COVID-19 samples came from the United States, Italy and Spain.

V dropped 1 base and J dropped 4; count of bases not matched to a gene: 6. Germline V gene sequence: CDR1 SGHRS, CDR2 YFSETQ. This CDR3 is 15 amino acids long. Sequenced material: peripheral blood. V usage is TRBV5-1 and J usage is TRBJ2-7; 9 bases fit TRBD1. This sequence was found in a man aged 55 to 70 with acute or convalescent COVID-19. CDR3 loop: CASSLMGQGRYEQYF. In DNA, the CDR3 is TGCGCCAGCAGCTTGATGGGACAGGGCCGTTACGAGCAGTACTTC.